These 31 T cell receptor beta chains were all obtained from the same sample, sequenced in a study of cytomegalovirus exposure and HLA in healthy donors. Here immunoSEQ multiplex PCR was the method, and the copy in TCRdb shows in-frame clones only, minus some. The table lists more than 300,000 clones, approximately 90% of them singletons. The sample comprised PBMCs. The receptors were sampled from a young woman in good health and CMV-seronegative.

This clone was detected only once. The CDR3 region is CASHRQGNEKLFF. The DNA of the CDR3 is TGTGCCAGCCACCGCCAGGGAAACGAAAAACTGTTTTTT. The chain recombines TRBV6-1 with TRBJ1-4, with a possible D match to TRBD1 (5 bases). CDR3 length: 13 residues. Germline V gives CDR1 MNHNS, CDR2 SASEGT. Trimming pared 8 bases from V and 8 bases from J, leaving 15 bases between.

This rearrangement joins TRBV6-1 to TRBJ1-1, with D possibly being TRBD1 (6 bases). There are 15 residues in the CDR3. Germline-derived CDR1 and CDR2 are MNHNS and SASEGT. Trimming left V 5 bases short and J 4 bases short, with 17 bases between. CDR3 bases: TGTGCCAGCAGTCCCCCCCCAGGGGCAGGCACTGAAGCTTTCTTT. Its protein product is CASSPPPGAGTEAFF.

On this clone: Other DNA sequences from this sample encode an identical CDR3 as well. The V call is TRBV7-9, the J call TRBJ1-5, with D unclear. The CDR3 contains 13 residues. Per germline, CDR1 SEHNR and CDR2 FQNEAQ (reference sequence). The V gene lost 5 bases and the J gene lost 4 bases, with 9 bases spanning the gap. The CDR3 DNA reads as TGTGCCAGCAGCCCTACGGGGAATCAGCCCCAGCATTTT. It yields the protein CASSPTGNQPQHF.

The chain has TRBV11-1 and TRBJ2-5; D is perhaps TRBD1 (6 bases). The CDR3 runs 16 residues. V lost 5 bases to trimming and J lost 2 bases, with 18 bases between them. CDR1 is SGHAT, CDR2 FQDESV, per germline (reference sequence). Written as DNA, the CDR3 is TGTGCCAGCAGCCGCGTTACCGGGACATCGCAAGAGACCCAGTACTTC. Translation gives CASSRVTGTSQETQYF.

CDR3 sequence reads: CSVGRQQNTEAFF. Here the CDR3 DNA reads TGCAGCGTTGGACGACAGCAAAACACTGAAGCTTTCTTT. This chain connects TRBV29-1 to TRBJ1-1; the D gene is possibly TRBD1 (5 bases). The CDR3 consists of 13 residues. The V gene lost 4 bases and the J gene lost 2 bases, with 11 bases spanning the gap. CDR1 is SQVTM, CDR2 ANQGSEA, per germline.

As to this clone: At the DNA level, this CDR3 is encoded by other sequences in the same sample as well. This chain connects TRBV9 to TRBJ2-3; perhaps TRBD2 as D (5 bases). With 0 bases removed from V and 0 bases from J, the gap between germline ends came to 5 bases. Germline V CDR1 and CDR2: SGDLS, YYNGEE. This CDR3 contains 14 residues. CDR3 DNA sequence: TGTGCCAGCAGCGTAGGAGGGAGCACAGATACGCAGTATTTT. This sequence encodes CASSVGGSTDTQYF.

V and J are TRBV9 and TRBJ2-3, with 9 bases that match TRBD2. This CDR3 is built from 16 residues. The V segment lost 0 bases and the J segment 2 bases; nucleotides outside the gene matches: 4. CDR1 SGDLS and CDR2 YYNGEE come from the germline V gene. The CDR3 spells CASSVGSSGVTDTQYF. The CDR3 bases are TGTGCCAGCAGCGTAGGATCTAGCGGGGTCACAGATACGCAGTATTTT.

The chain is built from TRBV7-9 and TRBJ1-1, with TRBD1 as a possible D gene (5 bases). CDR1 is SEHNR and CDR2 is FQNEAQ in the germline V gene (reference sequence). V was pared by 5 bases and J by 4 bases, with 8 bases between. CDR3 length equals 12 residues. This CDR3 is CASSPDTTEAFF. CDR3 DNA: TGTGCCAGCAGCCCGGACACCACTGAAGCTTTCTTT.

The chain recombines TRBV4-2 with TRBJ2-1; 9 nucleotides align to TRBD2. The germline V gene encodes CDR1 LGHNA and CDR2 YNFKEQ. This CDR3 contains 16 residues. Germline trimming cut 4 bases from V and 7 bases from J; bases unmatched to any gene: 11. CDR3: CASSPQGLASMNEQFF. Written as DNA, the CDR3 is TGTGCCAGCAGCCCACAAGGACTAGCGTCGATGAATGAGCAGTTCTTC.

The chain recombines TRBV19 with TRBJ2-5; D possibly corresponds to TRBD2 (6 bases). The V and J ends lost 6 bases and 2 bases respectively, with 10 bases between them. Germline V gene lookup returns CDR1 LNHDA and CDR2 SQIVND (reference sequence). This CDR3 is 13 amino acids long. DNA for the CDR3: TGTGCCAGTAGCCGGGACTTTCAAGAGACCCAGTACTTC. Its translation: CASSRDFQETQYF.

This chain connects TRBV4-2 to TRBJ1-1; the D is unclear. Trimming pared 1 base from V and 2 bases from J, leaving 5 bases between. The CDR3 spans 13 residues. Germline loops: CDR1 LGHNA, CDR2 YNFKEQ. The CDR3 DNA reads TGTGCCAGCAGCCAAGGCGGTAACACTGAAGCTTTCTTT. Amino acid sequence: CASSQGGNTEAFF.

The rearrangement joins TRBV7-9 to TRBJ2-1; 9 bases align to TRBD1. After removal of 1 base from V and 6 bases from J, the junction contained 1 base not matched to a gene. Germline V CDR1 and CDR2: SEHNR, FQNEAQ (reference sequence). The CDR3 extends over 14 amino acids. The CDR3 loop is CASSLETGGNEQFF. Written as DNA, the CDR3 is TGTGCCAGCAGCTTAGAGACAGGGGGCAATGAGCAGTTCTTC.

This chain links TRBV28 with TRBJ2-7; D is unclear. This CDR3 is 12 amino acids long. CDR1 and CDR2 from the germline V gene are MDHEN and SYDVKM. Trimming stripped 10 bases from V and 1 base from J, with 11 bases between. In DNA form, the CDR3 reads TGTGCCATAGCAACTAAATCCTACGAGCAGTACTTC. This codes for CAIATKSYEQYF.

The chain's CDR3 is CASKGEASGANVLTF. The DNA for the CDR3 is TGTGCCAGCAAAGGTGAGGCGTCTGGGGCCAACGTCCTGACTTTC. This chain uses TRBV2 with TRBJ2-6, with D unresolved. Germline loops: CDR1 SNHLY, CDR2 FYNNEI. The CDR3 is 15 residues long. V lost 7 bases, J lost 1 base, and 11 bases lay in between.

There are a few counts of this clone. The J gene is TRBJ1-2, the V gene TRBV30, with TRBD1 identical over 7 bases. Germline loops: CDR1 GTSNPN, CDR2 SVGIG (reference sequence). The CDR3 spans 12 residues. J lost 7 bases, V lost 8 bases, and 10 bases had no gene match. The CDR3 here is CAGGRGHGGYTF. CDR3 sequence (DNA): TGTGCCGGTGGTAGGGGGCATGGTGGCTACACCTTC. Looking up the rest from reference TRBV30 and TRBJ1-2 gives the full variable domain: SQTIHQWPATLVQPVGSPLSLECTVEGTSNPNLYWYRQAAGRGLQLLFYSVGIGQISSEVPQNLSASRPQDRQFILSSKKLLLSDSGFYLCAGGRGHGGYTFGSGTRLTVV.

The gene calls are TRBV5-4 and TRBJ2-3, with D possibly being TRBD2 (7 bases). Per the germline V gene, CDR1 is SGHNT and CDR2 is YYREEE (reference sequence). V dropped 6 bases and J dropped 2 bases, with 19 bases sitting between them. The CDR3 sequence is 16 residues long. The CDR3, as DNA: TGTGCCAGCAACCTGTGGGGGGGGCAGAACACAGATACGCAGTATTTT. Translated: CASNLWGGQNTDTQYF.

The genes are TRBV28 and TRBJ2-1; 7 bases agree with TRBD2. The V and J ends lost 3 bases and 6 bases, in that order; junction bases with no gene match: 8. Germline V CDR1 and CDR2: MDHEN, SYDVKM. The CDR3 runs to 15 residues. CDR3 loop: CASSFHSGLSNEQFF. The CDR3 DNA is TGTGCCAGCAGTTTCCATAGCGGGCTCTCCAATGAGCAGTTCTTC.

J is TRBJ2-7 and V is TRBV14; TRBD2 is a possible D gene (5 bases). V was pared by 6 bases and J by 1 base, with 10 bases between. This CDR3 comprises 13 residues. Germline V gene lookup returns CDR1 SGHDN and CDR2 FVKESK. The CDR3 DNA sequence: TGTGCCAGCAGGAGGAGCGGATCCTACGAGCAGTACTTC. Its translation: CASRRSGSYEQYF.

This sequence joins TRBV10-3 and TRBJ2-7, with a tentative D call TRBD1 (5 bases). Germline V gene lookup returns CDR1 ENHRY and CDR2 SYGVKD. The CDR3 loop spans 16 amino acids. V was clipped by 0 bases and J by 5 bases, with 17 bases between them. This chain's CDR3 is CAISESPGQGRNEQYF. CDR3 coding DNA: TGTGCCATCAGTGAGTCTCCAGGGCAGGGTAGGAACGAGCAGTACTTC.

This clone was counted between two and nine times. In DNA form, the CDR3 reads TGTGCCAGCAGTTACTCGAGCGCAGAACCCTACGAGCAGTACTTC. This gives the protein CASSYSSAEPYEQYF. This chain connects TRBV6-5 to TRBJ2-7; D is ambiguous. V lost 0 bases, J lost 2 bases, and 11 bases lay in between. Germline V gives CDR1 MNHEY, CDR2 SVGAGI. The CDR3 consists of 15 residues.

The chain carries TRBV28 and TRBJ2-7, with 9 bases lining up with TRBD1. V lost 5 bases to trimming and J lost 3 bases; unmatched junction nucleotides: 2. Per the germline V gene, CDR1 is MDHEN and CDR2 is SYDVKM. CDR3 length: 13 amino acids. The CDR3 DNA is TGTGCCAGCAGTGCGGGACAGGGCTACGAGCAGTACTTC. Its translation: CASSAGQGYEQYF.

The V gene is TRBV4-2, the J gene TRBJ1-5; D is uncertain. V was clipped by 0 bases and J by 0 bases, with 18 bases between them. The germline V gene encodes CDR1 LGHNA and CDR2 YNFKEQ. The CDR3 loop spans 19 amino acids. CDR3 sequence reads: CASSQEASRGGYSNQPQHF. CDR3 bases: TGTGCCAGCAGCCAAGAGGCCAGCCGTGGAGGGTATAGCAATCAGCCCCAGCATTTT.

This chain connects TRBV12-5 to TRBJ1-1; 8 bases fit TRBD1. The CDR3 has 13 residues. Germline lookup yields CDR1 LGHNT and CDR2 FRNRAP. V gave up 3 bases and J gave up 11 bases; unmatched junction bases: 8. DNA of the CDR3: TGTGCTAGTGGTTTCCGACAGGGGCAGGGCGCTTTCTTT. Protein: CASGFRQGQGAFF.

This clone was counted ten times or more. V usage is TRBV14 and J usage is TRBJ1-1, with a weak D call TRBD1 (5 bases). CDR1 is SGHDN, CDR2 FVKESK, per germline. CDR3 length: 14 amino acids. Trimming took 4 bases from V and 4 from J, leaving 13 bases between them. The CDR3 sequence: CASSLAGHFTEAFF. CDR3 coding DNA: TGTGCCAGCAGCCTCGCGGGGCACTTCACTGAAGCTTTCTTT.

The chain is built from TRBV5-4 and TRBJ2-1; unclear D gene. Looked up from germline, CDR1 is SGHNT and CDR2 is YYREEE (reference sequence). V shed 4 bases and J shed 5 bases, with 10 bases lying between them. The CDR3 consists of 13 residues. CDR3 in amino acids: CASSPQSNNEQFF. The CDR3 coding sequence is TGTGCCAGCAGCCCACAGTCCAACAATGAGCAGTTCTTC.

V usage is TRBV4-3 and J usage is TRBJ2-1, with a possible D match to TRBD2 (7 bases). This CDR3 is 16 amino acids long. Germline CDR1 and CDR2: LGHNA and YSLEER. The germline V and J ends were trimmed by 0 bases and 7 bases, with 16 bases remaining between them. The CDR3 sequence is CASSQDNAGAWNEQFF. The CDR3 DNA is TGCGCCAGCAGCCAAGATAACGCGGGGGCCTGGAATGAGCAGTTCTTC.

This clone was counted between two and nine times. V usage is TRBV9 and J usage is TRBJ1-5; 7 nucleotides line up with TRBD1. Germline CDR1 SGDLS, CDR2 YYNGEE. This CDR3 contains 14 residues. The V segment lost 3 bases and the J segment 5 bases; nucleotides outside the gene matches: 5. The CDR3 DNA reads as TGTGCCAGCAGCGAGGGGACAGCTTATCAGCCCCAGCATTTT. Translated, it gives CASSEGTAYQPQHF.

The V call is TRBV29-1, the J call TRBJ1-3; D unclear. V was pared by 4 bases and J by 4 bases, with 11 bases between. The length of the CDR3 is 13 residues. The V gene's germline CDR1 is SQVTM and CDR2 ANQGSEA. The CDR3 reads CSVGAEIGNTIYF. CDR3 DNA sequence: TGCAGCGTTGGCGCCGAGATCGGAAACACCATATATTTT.

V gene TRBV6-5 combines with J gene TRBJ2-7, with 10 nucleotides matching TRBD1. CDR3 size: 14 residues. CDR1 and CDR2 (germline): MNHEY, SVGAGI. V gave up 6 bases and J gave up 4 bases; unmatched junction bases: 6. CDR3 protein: CASSAGQGLYEQYF. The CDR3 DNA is TGTGCCAGCAGCGCGGGACAGGGGTTGTACGAGCAGTACTTC.

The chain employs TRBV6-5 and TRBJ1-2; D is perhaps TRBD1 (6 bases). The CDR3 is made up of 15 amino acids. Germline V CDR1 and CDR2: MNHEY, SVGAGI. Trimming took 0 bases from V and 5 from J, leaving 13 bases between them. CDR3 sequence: CASSYSRGTGYGYTF. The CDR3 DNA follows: TGTGCCAGCAGTTACTCGAGGGGAACAGGGTATGGCTACACCTTC.

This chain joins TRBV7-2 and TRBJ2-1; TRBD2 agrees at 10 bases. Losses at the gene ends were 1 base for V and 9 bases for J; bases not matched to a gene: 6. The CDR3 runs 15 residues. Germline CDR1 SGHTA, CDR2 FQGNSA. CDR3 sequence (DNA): TGTGCCAGCAGCTTAGAAACTAGCGGGAATGGTGAGCAGTTCTTC. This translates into CASSLETSGNGEQFF. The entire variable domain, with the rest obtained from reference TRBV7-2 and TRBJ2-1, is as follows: GAGVSQSPSNKVTEKGKDVELRCDPISGHTALYWYRQSLGQGLEFLIYFQGNSAPDKSGLPSDRFSAERTGGSVSTLTIQRTQQEDSAVYLCASSLETSGNGEQFFGPGTRLTVL.